This TCR beta chain was documented in a study of T cell responses to AZD1222 COVID-19 vaccine. Whole-study results and caveats: Repertoire sampling happened only post peak T cell response.

Both about-4-week and about-12-week second-dose recipients were combined. CDR1 DFQATT and CDR2 SNEGSKA come from the germline V gene (reference sequence). The trim removed 3 bases at V and 0 bases at J, leaving 10 bases unmatched. This CDR3 has 18 residues. Points on this clone: What it binds is not known.

The assay was immunoSEQ multiplex PCR, and TCRdb's table has in-frame clones only and misses some. In the table there are over 130,000 clones, 90% of which are singletons. The chain employs TRBV20-1 and TRBJ2-5; TRBD2 matches 13 bases. This material consisted of peripheral blood, taken 28 days after the second AZD1222 dose. This receptor was taken from an adult who received the AZD1222 COVID-19 vaccine. The CDR3 bases are TGCAGTGCTAGTCCCATTGGGACTAGCGGGATTTACCAAGAGACCCAGTACTTC. This encodes CSASPIGTSGIYQETQYF.